Listed below are T cell receptor beta chains from one sample, sequenced in a study of identifying expanded T cells in peripheral blood. This table comes from immunoSEQ multiplex PCR, and its TCRdb copy is limited to in-frame clones, with some not included. The sample yields more than 45,000 clones, about 80% seen once. The specimen was blood. The receptors originated from a person aged 18 to 70 in good health. Both conserved end residues are part of each CDR3. Fields, in order: CDR3 length, V gene, J gene, D gene, clone size, CDR3 protein, CDR3 DNA. D genes are given only for firm matches. Clone size, where shown, is once, few, many, or a class for clones that have expanded.

>14|TRBV5-1|TRBJ2-7|TRBD1|once
CASSRTGGSYEQYF
TGCGCCAGCAGCCGGACAGGGGGCTCCTACGAGCAGTACTTC
>15|TRBV27|TRBJ2-1|TRBD2|-
CASRVIASGQDEQFF
TGTGCCAGCAGGGTGATTGCTAGCGGTCAGGATGAGCAGTTCTTC
>18|TRBV18|TRBJ2-3|TRBD2|once
CASSPGREGLGASDTQYF
TGTGCCAGCTCACCAGGGCGGGAGGGCCTCGGAGCCTCAGATACGCAGTATTTT
>15|TRBV9|TRBJ1-5|-|-
CASSPGGGGDQPQHF
TGTGCCAGCAGCCCCGGGGGAGGCGGGGATCAGCCCCAGCATTTT
>16|TRBV6-4|TRBJ2-1|TRBD2|few
CASSDSGGSAYNEQFF
TGTGCCAGCAGTGACTCGGGGGGGAGCGCCTACAATGAGCAGTTCTTC
>13|TRBV18|TRBJ1-2|-|once
CASSRDSDYGYTF
TGTGCCAGTTCACGTGACAGTGATTATGGCTACACCTTC
>12|TRBV25-1|TRBJ2-7|-|-
CASSDQGSEQYF
TGTGCCAGCAGTGACCAGGGTTCCGAGCAGTACTTC
>14|TRBV19|TRBJ1-6|-|-
CASAPGLPNSPLHF
TGTGCCAGTGCCCCGGGGCTACCTAATTCACCCCTCCACTTT
>16|TRBV11-2|TRBJ2-3|TRBD1|-
CASSSGTGGIADTQYF
TGTGCCAGCAGCTCGGGGACAGGGGGTATCGCAGATACGCAGTATTTT
>15|TRBV6-1|TRBJ2-5|-|-
CASSQWTRLQETQYF
TGTGCCAGCAGTCAGTGGACCCGACTCCAAGAGACCCAGTACTTC
>15|TRBV5-1|TRBJ2-3|TRBD2|-
CASRLAGATTDTQYF
TGCGCCAGCCGACTAGCGGGGGCGACCACAGATACGCAGTATTTT